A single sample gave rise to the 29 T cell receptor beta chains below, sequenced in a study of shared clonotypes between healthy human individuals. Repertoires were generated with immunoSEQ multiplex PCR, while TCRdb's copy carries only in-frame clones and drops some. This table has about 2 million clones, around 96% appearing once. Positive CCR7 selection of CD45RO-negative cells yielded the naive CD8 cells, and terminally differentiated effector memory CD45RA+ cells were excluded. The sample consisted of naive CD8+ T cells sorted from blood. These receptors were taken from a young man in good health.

The CDR3 nucleotides read TGTGCCAGCAGTCCGCTAATGGCTAGCGGGGGGGGAGGCAATGAGCAGTTCTTC. It specifies CASSPLMASGGGGNEQFF. J is TRBJ2-1 and V is TRBV27; 12 positions match TRBD2. CDR3 length: 18 amino acids. Germline V gene sequence: CDR1 MNHEY, CDR2 SMNVEV (reference sequence). V lost 5 bases, J lost 6 bases, and 14 bases stayed unmatched.

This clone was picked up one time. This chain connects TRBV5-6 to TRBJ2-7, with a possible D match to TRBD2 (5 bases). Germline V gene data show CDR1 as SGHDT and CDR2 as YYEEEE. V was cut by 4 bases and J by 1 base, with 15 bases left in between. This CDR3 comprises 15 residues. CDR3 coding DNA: TGTGCCAGCAGCCCGGTCGAGGGATCGTCCTACGAGCAGTACTTC. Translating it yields CASSPVEGSSYEQYF. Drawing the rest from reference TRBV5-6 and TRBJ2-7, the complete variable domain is DAGVTQSPTHLIKTRGQQVTLRCSPKSGHDTVSWYQQALGQGPQFIFQYYEEEERQRGNFPDRFSGHQFPNYSSELNVNALLLGDSALYLCASSPVEGSSYEQYFGPGTRLTVT.

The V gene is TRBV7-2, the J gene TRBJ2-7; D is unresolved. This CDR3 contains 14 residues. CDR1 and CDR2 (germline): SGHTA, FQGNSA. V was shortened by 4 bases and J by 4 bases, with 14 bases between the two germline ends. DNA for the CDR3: TGTGCCAGCAGCTCACTGATTGGAAATTACGAGCAGTACTTC. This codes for CASSSLIGNYEQYF.

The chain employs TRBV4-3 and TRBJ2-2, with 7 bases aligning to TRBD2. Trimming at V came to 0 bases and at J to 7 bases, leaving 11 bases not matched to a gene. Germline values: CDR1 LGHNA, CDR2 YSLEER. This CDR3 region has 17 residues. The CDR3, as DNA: TGCGCCAGCAGCCAAGACAGGCTAGCGGAAGGTAGCGGGGAGCTGTTTTTT. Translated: CASSQDRLAEGSGELFF.

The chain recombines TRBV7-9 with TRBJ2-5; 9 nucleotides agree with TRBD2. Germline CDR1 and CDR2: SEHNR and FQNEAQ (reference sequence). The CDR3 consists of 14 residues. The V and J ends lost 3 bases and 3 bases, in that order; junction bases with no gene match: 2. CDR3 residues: CASSFSGGKETQYF. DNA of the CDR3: TGTGCCAGCAGCTTTAGCGGGGGAAAAGAGACCCAGTACTTC.

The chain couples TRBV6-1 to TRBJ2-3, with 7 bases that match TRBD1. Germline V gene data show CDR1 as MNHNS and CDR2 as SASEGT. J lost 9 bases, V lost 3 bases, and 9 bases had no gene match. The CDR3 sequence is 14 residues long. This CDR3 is CASSDLTGPDTQYF. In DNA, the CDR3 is TGTGCCAGCAGTGATCTGACAGGGCCCGACACGCAGTATTTT.

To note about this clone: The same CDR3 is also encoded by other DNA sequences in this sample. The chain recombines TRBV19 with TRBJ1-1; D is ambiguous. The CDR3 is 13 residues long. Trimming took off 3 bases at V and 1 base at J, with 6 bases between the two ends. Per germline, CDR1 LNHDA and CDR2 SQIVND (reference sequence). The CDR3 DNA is TGTGCCAGTAGTATCGCACCGAACACTGAAGCTTTCTTT. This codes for CASSIAPNTEAFF.

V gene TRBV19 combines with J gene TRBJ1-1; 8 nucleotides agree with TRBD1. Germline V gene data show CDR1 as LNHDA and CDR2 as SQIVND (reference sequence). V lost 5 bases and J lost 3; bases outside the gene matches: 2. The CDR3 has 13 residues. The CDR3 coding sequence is TGTGCCAGTAGTGAGGACAGGGACACTGAAGCTTTCTTT. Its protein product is CASSEDRDTEAFF.

In DNA form, the CDR3 reads TGTGCCAGCCACTCCCTCTTTGATGGAGGCTACACCTTC. Protein product: CASHSLFDGGYTF. The V and J genes are TRBV6-5 and TRBJ1-2; no clear D. Trimming stripped 8 bases from V and 8 bases from J, with 18 bases between. The CDR3 loop spans 13 amino acids. The germline V gene encodes CDR1 MNHEY and CDR2 SVGAGI.

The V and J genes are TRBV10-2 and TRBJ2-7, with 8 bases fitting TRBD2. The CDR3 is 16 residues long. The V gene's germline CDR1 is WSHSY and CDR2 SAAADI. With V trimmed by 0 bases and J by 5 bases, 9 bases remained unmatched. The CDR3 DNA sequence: TGCGCCAGCAGTGAGTCGAATCCGGGAGGGCCCCACGAGCAGTACTTC. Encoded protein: CASSESNPGGPHEQYF.

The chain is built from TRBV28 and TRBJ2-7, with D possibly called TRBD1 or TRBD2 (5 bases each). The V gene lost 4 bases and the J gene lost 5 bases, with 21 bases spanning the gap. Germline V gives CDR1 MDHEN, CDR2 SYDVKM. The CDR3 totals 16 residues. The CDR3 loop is CASSSARQGRGDEQYF. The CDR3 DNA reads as TGTGCCAGCAGTTCCGCCCGGCAAGGCCGAGGGGACGAGCAGTACTTC.

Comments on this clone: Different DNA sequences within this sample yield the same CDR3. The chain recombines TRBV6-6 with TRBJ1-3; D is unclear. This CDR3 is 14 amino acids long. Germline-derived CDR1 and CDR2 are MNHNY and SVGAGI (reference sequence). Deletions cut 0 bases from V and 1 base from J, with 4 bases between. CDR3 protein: CASSYSGSGNTIYF. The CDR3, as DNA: TGTGCCAGCAGTTACTCAGGGTCTGGAAACACCATATATTTT.

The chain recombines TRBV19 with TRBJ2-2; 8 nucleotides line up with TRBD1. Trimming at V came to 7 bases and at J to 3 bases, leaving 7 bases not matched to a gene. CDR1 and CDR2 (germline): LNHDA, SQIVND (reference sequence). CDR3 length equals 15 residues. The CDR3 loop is CASNPRDRYTGELFF. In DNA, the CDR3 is TGTGCCAGTAACCCCCGGGACAGGTACACCGGGGAGCTGTTTTTT.

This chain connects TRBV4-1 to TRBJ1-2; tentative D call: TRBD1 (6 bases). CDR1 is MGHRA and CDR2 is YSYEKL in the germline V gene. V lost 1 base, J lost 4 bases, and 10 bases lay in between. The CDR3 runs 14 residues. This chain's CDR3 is CASSQVPTGYGYTF. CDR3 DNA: TGCGCCAGCAGCCAAGTGCCGACAGGCTATGGCTACACCTTC.

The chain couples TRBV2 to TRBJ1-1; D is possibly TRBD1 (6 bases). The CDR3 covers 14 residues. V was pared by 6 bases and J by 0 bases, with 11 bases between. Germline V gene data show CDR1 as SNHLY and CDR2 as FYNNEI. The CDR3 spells CASSPTGMNTEAFF. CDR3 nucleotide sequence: TGTGCCAGCAGCCCGACAGGTATGAACACTGAAGCTTTCTTT.

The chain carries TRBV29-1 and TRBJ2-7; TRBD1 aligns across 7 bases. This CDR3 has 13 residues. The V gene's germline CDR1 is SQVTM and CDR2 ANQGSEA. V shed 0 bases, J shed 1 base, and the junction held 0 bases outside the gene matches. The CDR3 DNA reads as TGCAGCGTTGAAGAGACAGGGTCCTACGAGCAGTACTTC. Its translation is CSVEETGSYEQYF.

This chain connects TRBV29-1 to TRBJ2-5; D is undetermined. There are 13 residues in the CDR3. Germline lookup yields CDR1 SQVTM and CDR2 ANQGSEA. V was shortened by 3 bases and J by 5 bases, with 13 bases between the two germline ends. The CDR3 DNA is TGCAGCGTTGAGGAGCCCTTGGGGGAGACCCAGTACTTC. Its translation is CSVEEPLGETQYF.

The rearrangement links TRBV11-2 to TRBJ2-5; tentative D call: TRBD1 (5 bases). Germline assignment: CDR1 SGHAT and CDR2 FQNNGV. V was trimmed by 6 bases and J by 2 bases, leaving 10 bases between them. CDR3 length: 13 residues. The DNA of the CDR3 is TGTGCCAGCAGTATCGACAGTCAAGAGACCCAGTACTTC. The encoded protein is CASSIDSQETQYF.

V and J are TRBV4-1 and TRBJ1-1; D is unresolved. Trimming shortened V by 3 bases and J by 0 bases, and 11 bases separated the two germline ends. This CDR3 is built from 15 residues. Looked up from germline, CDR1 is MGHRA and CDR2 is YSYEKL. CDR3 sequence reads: CASSHGNSLNTEAFF. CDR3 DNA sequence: TGCGCCAGCAGCCACGGGAACAGTTTGAACACTGAAGCTTTCTTT.

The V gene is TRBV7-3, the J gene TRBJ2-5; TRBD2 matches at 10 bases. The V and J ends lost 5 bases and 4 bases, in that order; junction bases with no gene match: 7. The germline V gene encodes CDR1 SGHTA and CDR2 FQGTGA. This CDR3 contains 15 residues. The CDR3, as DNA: TGTGCCAGCAGCCTAAGCGGGGGGGCCGGAGAGACCCAGTACTTC. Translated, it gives CASSLSGGAGETQYF. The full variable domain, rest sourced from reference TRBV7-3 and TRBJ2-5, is GAGVSQTPSNKVTEKGKYVELRCDPISGHTALYWYRQSLGQGPEFLIYFQGTGAADDSGLPNDRFFAVRPEGSVSTLKIQRTERGDSAVYLCASSLSGGAGETQYFGPGTRLLVL.

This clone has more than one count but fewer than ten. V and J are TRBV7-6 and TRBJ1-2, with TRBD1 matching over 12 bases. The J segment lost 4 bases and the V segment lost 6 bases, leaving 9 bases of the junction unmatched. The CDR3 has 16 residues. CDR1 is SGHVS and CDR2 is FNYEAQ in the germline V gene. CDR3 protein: CASSSGQGAEGYGYTF. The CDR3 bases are TGTGCCAGCAGTTCGGGACAGGGGGCGGAGGGCTATGGCTACACCTTC.

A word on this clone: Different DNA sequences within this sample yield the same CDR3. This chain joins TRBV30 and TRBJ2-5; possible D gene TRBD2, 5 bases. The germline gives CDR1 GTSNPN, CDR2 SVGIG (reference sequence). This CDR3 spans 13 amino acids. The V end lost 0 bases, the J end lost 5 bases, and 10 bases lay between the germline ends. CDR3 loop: CAWSVGGPETQYF. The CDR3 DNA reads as TGTGCCTGGAGTGTAGGCGGGCCGGAGACCCAGTACTTC.

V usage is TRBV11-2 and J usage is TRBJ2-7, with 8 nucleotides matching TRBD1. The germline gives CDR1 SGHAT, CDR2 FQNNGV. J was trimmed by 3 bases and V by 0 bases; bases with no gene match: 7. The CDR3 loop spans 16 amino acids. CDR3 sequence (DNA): TGTGCCAGCAGCTTAGACCACGACAGGGGACTCTACGAGCAGTACTTC. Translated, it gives CASSLDHDRGLYEQYF.

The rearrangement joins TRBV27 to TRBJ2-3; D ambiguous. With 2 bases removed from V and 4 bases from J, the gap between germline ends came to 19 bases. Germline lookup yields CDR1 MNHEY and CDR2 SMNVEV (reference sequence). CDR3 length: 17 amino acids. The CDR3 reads CASSLEAPVAPPDTQYF. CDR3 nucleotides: TGTGCCAGCAGTTTAGAGGCTCCGGTGGCCCCACCAGATACGCAGTATTTT.

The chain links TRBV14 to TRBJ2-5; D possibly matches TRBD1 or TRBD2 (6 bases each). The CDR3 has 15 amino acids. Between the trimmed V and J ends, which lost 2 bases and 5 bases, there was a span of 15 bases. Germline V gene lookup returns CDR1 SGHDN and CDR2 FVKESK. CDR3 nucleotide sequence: TGTGCCAGCAGCCAAAGACTAGGGGGGTATGAGACCCAGTACTTC. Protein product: CASSQRLGGYETQYF.

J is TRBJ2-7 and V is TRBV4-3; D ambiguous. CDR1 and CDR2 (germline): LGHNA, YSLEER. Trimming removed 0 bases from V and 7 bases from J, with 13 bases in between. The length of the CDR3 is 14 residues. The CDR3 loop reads CASSQDLGPREQYF. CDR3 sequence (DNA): TGCGCCAGCAGCCAAGATCTAGGCCCTAGAGAGCAGTACTTC.

The CDR3 is CASSPAQGNNYGYTF. CDR3 DNA sequence: TGCGCCAGCAGCCCCGCCCAGGGAAACAACTATGGCTACACCTTC. V is TRBV4-1 and J is TRBJ1-2, with D possibly being TRBD1 (5 bases). The CDR3 covers 15 residues. V dropped 4 bases and J dropped 2 bases, with 14 bases sitting between them. Germline values: CDR1 MGHRA, CDR2 YSYEKL.

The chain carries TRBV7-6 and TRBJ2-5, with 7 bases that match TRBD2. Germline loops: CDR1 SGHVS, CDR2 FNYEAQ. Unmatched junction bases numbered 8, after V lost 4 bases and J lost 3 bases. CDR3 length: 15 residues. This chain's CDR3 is CASSWGGAGEETQYF. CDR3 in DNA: TGTGCCAGCAGCTGGGGCGGGGCGGGGGAAGAGACCCAGTACTTC.

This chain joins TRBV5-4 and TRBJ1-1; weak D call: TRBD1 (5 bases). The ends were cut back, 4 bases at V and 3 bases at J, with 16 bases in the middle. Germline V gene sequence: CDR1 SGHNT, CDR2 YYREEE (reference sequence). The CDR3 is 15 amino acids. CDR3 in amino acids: CASSVEGGGDTEAFF. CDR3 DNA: TGTGCCAGCAGCGTGGAGGGTGGGGGAGACACTGAAGCTTTCTTT.